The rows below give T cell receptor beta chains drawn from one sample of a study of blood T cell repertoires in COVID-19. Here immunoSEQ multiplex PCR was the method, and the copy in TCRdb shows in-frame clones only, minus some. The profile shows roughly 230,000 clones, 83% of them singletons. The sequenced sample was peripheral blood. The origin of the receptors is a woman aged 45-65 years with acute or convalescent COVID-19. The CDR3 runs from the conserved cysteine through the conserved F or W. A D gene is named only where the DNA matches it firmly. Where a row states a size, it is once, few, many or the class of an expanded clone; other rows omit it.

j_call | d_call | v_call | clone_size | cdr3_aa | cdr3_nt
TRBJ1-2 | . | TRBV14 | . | CASSPPGATGAFYGYTF | TGTGCCAGCAGCCCCCCAGGGGCCACTGGGGCCTTCTATGGCTACACCTTC
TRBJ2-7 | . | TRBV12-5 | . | CASGRTGYNEQYF | TGTGCTAGTGGACGAACAGGGTATAACGAGCAGTACTTC
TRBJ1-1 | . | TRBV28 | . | CASSLAGKVLYTEAFF | TGTGCCAGCAGTTTGGCAGGGAAGGTACTGTACACTGAAGCTTTCTTT
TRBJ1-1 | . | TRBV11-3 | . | CASSPGVRSEAFF | TGTGCCAGCAGCCCAGGGGTGAGGTCTGAAGCTTTCTTT
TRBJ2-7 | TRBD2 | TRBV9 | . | CASSGLAGYGEQYF | TGTGCCAGCAGCGGACTAGCGGGATATGGCGAGCAGTACTTC
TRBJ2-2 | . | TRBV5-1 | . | CASSLRQSTGELFF | TGCGCCAGCAGCTTAAGACAGTCCACCGGGGAGCTGTTTTTT
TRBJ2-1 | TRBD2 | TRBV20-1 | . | CSASVSGDEYNEQFF | TGCAGTGCTAGTGTTAGCGGGGATGAATACAATGAGCAGTTCTTC
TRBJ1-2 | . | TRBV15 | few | CATSTDTSRYGYTF | TGTGCCACCAGCACTGACACCTCTCGCTATGGCTACACCTTC
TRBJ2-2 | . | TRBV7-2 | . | CASRVRGGTGELFF | TGTGCCAGCAGAGTAAGGGGGGGCACCGGGGAGCTGTTTTTT
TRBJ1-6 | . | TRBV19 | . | CASSIVGDDSPLHF | TGTGCCAGTAGTATAGTCGGAGATGACTCACCCCTCCACTTT
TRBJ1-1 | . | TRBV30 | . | CAWSVLRTDTEAFF | TGTGCCTGGAGTGTATTACGGACAGACACTGAAGCTTTCTTT
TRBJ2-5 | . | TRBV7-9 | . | CASSPGDSRGETQYF | TGTGCCAGCAGCCCGGGGGACAGCCGAGGGGAGACCCAGTACTTC
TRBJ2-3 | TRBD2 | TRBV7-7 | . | CASSVGTSGVAGTDTQYF | TGTGCTAGCAGCGTAGGGACTAGCGGAGTAGCGGGGACAGATACGCAGTATTTT
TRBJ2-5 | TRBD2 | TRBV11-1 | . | CASSLVAGGVRETQYF | TGTGCCAGCAGCTTAGTGGCGGGGGGAGTGAGAGAGACCCAGTACTTC
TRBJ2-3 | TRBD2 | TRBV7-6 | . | CASSILAGGSDTQYF | TGTGCCAGCTCCATTTTAGCGGGAGGCTCAGATACGCAGTATTTT
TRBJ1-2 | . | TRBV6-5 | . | CASSEDSYGYTF | TGTGCCAGCAGCGAGGACAGCTATGGCTACACCTTC
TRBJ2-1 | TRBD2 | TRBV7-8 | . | CASSTSGTIGEQFF | TGTGCCAGCAGCACGTCCGGGACTATAGGTGAGCAGTTCTTC
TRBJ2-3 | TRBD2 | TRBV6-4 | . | CASSDNGGAPDTQYF | TGTGCCAGCAGTGACAACGGGGGGGCCCCAGATACGCAGTATTTT
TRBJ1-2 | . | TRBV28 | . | CASSFDGRVYGYTF | TGTGCCAGCAGTTTTGACGGGCGGGTCTATGGCTACACCTTC
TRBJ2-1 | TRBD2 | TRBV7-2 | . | CASSLDPPSGGINEQFF | TGTGCCAGCAGCTTAGACCCTCCCAGCGGGGGGATCAATGAGCAGTTCTTC
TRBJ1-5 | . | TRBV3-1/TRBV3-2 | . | CASSRGEGPQHF | TGTGCCAGCAGCCGGGGGGAGGGGCCCCAGCATTTT
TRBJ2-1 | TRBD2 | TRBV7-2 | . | CASSLLGGGALVTYNEQFF | TGTGCCAGCAGCTTACTGGGCGGGGGGGCATTGGTGACCTACAATGAGCAGTTCTTC
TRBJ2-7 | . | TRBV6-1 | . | CASSDRYEQYF | TGTGCCAGCAGTGACCGCTACGAGCAGTACTTC
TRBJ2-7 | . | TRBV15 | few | CATSYQQGGAYEQYF | TGTGCCACCAGCTATCAACAGGGGGGGGCCTACGAGCAGTACTTC
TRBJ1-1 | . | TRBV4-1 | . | CASSQGQTNTEAFF | TGCGCCAGCAGCCAAGGACAGACGAACACTGAAGCTTTCTTT
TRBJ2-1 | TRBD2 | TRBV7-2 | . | CASSPGTSLNEQFF | TGTGCCAGCAGCCCCGGGACTAGCCTTAATGAGCAGTTCTTC
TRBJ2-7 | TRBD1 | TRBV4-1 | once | CASSEGGQGAIGSYEQYF | TGCGCCAGCAGCGAGGGGGGACAGGGGGCTATAGGGTCCTACGAGCAGTACTTC
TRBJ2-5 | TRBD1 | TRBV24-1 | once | CATSDPGQGGTQYF | TGTGCCACCAGTGATCCGGGACAGGGAGGGACCCAGTACTTC
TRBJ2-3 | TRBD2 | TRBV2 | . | CASSGGMEDTQYF | TGTGCCTCGTCGGGGGGGATGGAAGATACGCAGTATTTT
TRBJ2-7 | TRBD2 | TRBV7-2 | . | CASVRSGRALYEQYF | TGTGCCAGCGTCCGATCCGGGAGGGCCCTCTACGAGCAGTACTTC
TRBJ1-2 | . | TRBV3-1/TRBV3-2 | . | CASSPGLSANYGYTF | TGTGCCAGCAGCCCAGGGCTTTCAGCTAACTATGGCTACACCTTC
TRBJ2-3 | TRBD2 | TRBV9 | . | CASSESGRAGDTQYF | TGTGCCAGCAGCGAAAGCGGGAGGGCCGGAGATACGCAGTATTTT
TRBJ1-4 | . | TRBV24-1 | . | CATSDFRGDLFF | TGTGCCACCAGTGATTTCAGGGGCGATCTGTTTTTT
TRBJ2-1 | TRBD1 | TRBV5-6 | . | CASSLGQGAGQFF | TGTGCCAGCAGCTTGGGACAGGGGGCTGGGCAGTTCTTC
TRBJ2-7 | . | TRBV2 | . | CASKDPGEQYF | TGTGCCAGCAAAGACCCCGGGGAGCAGTACTTC
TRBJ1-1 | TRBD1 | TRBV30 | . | CAWIRYEYYRGTEAFF | TGTGCCTGGATCCGTTACGAGTATTACAGGGGCACTGAAGCTTTCTTT
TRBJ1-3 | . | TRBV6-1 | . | CASSEQKGGNTIYF | TGTGCCAGCAGTGAACAGAAGGGGGGAAACACCATATATTTT
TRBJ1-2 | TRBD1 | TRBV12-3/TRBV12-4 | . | CASRFGTGKGYTF | TGTGCCAGCAGATTCGGGACAGGGAAAGGCTACACCTTC
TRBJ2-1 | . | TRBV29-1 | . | CSVASGFYNEQFF | TGCAGCGTTGCAAGCGGGTTCTACAATGAGCAGTTCTTC
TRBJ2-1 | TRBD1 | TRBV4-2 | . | CASSQGRAGGQGFYNEQFF | TGTGCCAGCAGCCAAGGAAGGGCAGGGGGACAGGGATTCTACAATGAGCAGTTCTTC
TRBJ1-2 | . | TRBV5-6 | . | CASSLDSYPYTF | TGTGCCAGCAGCTTAGACAGTTACCCCTACACCTTC
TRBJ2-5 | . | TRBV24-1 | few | CATSTDSGETQYF | TGTGCCACCAGCACGGACAGCGGAGAGACCCAGTACTTC
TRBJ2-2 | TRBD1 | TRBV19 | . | CASSIPRDRADTGELFF | TGTGCCAGTAGTATCCCCCGGGACAGGGCCGACACCGGGGAGCTGTTTTTT
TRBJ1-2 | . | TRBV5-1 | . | CASSLNRGDGYTF | TGCGCCAGCAGCTTAAATAGGGGTGATGGCTACACCTTC
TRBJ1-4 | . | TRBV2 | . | CASSVSTDYNEKLFF | TGTGCCAGCAGTGTATCAACAGACTATAATGAAAAACTGTTTTTT
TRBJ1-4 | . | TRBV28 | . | CASRADGLLDEKLFF | TGTGCCAGCAGGGCCGACGGGTTGCTGGATGAAAAACTGTTTTTT
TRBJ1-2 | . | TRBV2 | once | CASNTRAPNYGYTF | TGTGCCAGCAATACGAGGGCCCCTAACTATGGCTACACCTTC
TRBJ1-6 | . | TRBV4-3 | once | CASRPPGNNSPLHF | TGCGCCAGCAGGCCCCCGGGGAATAATTCACCCCTCCACTTT
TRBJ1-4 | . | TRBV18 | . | CASSPEREKLFF | TGTGCCAGCTCACCAGAACGGGAAAAACTGTTTTTT
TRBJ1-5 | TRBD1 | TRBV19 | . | CASSMGGQGSNQPQHF | TGTGCCAGTAGTATGGGTGGACAGGGGAGCAATCAGCCCCAGCATTTT
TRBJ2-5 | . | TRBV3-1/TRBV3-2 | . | CASGAAVQETQYF | TGTGCCAGCGGGGCAGCCGTCCAAGAGACCCAGTACTTC
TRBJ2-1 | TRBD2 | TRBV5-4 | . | CASSSSGGTNPVREQFF | TGTGCCAGCAGCTCCTCCGGGGGGACTAACCCTGTTAGGGAGCAGTTCTTC
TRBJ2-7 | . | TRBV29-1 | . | CSVNRNYEQYF | TGCAGCGTTAACAGGAACTACGAGCAGTACTTC
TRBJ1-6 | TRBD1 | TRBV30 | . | CARRDRANSPLHF | TGTGCCCGCCGGGACAGGGCTAATTCACCCCTCCACTTT
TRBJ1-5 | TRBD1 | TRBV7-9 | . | CASSRGTGNQPQHF | TGTGCCAGCAGCCGAGGGACAGGCAATCAGCCCCAGCATTTT
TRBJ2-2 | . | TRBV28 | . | CASSDSGDTGELFF | TGTGCCAGCAGCGATTCGGGAGACACCGGGGAGCTGTTTTTT